These 21 T cell receptor beta chains originate from one sample sequenced in a study of T cells in Graves' hyperthyroidism and ophthalmopathy. The TCR beta CDR3 regions underwent amplification using RNA transcripts as the source. RT-PCR in the first round (using the HTBI primer set) targeted the TCR CDR3. TCRdb analysed the multiplex PCR reads with MiXCR anew, one entry per CDR3 protein. The table shows around 300,000 distinct CDR3 sequences, with around 25% occurring only once. The sequenced sample was blood. The receptors derive from a man in his forties with Graves' hyperthyroidism that later progressed to Graves' ophthalmopathy.

The chain employs TRBV6-2 or TRBV6-3 and TRBJ2-7; possibly TRBD1 for D (6 bases). There are 14 residues in the CDR3. The germline CDR1 and CDR2 sequences are MNHEY and SVGEGT. Trimming removed 7 bases at V and 1 base at J, with 14 bases between. CDR3 residues: CASITPTGSYEQYF. The CDR3 coding sequence is TGTGCCAGCATCACGCCGACAGGATCCTACGAGCAGTACTTC.

This clonotype was recorded at least ten times. The chain is built from TRBV7-9 and TRBJ1-2, with unresolved D. The CDR3 extends over 14 amino acids. Trimming left V 5 bases short and J 4 bases short, with 14 bases between. The V gene's germline CDR1 is SEHNR and CDR2 FQNEAQ (reference sequence). Written as DNA, the CDR3 is TGTGCCAGCAGCCCGGACTCTATCCCCTATGGCTACACCTTC. Its translation: CASSPDSIPYGYTF.

This clonotype was seen at least ten times. The rearrangement joins TRBV20-1 to TRBJ2-2; TRBD1 matches 10 bases. V was clipped by 3 bases and J by 7 bases; unmatched bases: 5. Per germline, CDR1 DFQATT and CDR2 SNEGSKA (reference sequence). The CDR3 totals 14 residues. CDR3: CSARRQGAFGELFF. The CDR3 region has the DNA TGCAGTGCTAGGAGACAGGGGGCCTTCGGGGAGCTGTTTTTT.

This clonotype appeared many times. The gene calls are TRBV6-2 or TRBV6-3 and TRBJ1-1; maybe TRBD1 (5 bases). This CDR3 contains 13 residues. Trimming left V 1 base short and J 7 bases short, with 10 bases between. Germline CDR1 MNHEY, CDR2 SVGEGT. The CDR3: CASSYFRGVEAFF. CDR3 sequence (DNA): TGTGCCAGCAGTTACTTCCGGGGGGTTGAAGCTTTCTTT.

This clonotype was observed a handful of times. J is TRBJ2-7 and V is TRBV5-1; D perhaps matches TRBD1 (6 bases). CDR1 is SGHRS and CDR2 is YFSETQ in the germline V gene. The CDR3 covers 14 residues. V shed 4 bases and J shed 4 bases, with 15 bases lying between them. The DNA of the CDR3 is TGCGCCAGCAGCCAAGAACCAGGGGAGTACGAGCAGTACTTC. Amino acids: CASSQEPGEYEQYF.

DNA of the CDR3: TGTGCCAGCTCCCCAACCTCGGACAGCCCCCGTCAGCCCCAGCATTTT. Protein sequence: CASSPTSDSPRQPQHF. The genes are TRBV18 and TRBJ1-5, with a possible D match to TRBD1 (6 bases). CDR3 length: 16 amino acids. Germline lookup yields CDR1 KGHSH and CDR2 LQKENI. V was trimmed by 6 bases and J by 6 bases, leaving 21 bases between them.

This clonotype was picked up many times. V gene TRBV20-1 combines with J gene TRBJ1-1; 9 nucleotides align to TRBD1. CDR1 is DFQATT and CDR2 is SNEGSKA in the germline V gene (reference sequence). The length of the CDR3 is 13 residues. The CDR3 DNA follows: TGCAAACTGATACAGGGGGCAGGGACTGAAGCTTTCTTT. Encoded protein: CKLIQGAGTEAFF.

This clonotype was recorded many times. The rearrangement joins TRBV2 to TRBJ1-2; D call uncertain. V was pared by 1 base and J by 8 bases, with 14 bases between. The V gene's germline CDR1 is SNHLY and CDR2 FYNNEI. The CDR3 is made up of 14 amino acids. The CDR3 DNA reads TGTGCCAGCAGTGAAGGCAGTAGGCCGTGGGGCTACACCTTC. As protein: CASSEGSRPWGYTF.

This clonotype was observed a few times. The J gene is TRBJ2-7, the V gene TRBV7-2; 8 positions agree with TRBD1. The CDR3 length is 13 residues. Germline V gene lookup returns CDR1 SGHTA and CDR2 FQGNSA. V lost 4 bases to trimming and J lost 8 bases; unmatched junction nucleotides: 7. CDR3 sequence reads: CASSSTRDRQQYF. The CDR3 DNA reads TGTGCCAGCAGCTCTACCAGGGACAGGCAGCAGTACTTC.

This clonotype was found many times. A junction boundary mismatches the germline segment, possibly from a read error. The chain links TRBV29-1 to TRBJ2-7; possibly TRBD2 for D (6 bases). CDR3 length: 15 residues. The V gene's germline CDR1 is SQVTM and CDR2 ANQGSEA. CDR3 coding DNA: TGCAGCGTTCAAGATTGGAGGGAAGGTTCGGACGAGCAGTACTTC. Protein: CSVQDWREGSDEQYF.

This clonotype was found many times. This chain connects TRBV12-3 or TRBV12-4 to TRBJ2-2; 7 bases are shared with TRBD2. The length of the CDR3 is 16 residues. V lost 3 bases, J lost 4 bases, and 8 bases stayed unmatched. The CDR3 DNA follows: TGTGCCAGCAGTTTTAAGAGCGGGATAGTCACCGGGGAGCTGTTTTTT. This translates into CASSFKSGIVTGELFF.

Many counts were recorded for this clonotype. The chain uses TRBV6-5 and TRBJ2-3, with 13 bases identical to TRBD2. The CDR3 extends over 14 amino acids. The V gene's germline CDR1 is MNHEY and CDR2 SVGAGI. The ends lost 6 bases at V and 6 bases at J; junction bases unmatched: 3. CDR3 in amino acids: CASSLLAGGDTQYF. Written as DNA, the CDR3 is TGTGCCAGCAGCCTACTAGCGGGAGGGGATACGCAGTATTTT.

Many counts were recorded for this clonotype. The rearrangement joins TRBV6-5 to TRBJ2-7; possibly TRBD1 for D (5 bases). The germline V gene has CDR1 MNHEY and CDR2 SVGAGI. The CDR3 consists of 11 residues. Trimming removed 8 bases at V and 4 bases at J, with 9 bases between. The CDR3 reads CASVRTYEQYF. CDR3 bases: TGTGCCAGCGTTAGGACATACGAGCAGTACTTC.

This clonotype was seen repeatedly, ten times or more. The genes are TRBV30 and TRBJ1-2, with TRBD1 matching over 7 bases. CDR1 and CDR2 from the germline V gene are GTSNPN and SVGIG (reference sequence). This CDR3 is 11 amino acids long. The ends lost 5 bases at V and 7 bases at J; junction bases unmatched: 4. The CDR3 loop is CAWDGTAGYTF. The DNA for the CDR3 is TGTGCCTGGGATGGGACAGCTGGCTACACCTTC.

This clonotype was picked up many times. This rearrangement joins TRBV27 to TRBJ2-5; 9 nucleotides align to TRBD1. The CDR3 is 16 amino acids. V shed 5 bases and J 0 bases; nucleotides not matched to a gene: 7. The germline V gene encodes CDR1 MNHEY and CDR2 SMNVEV (reference sequence). CDR3 sequence reads: CASSLGTGLNQETQYF. The CDR3 bases are TGTGCCAGCAGTCTCGGGACAGGGCTTAACCAAGAGACCCAGTACTTC.

There are many counts of this clonotype. Here the CDR3 DNA reads TGTGCCAGCAGCTCCAGGTTGGCCTCTGGGGCCAACGTCCTGACTTTC. Translation gives CASSSRLASGANVLTF. The rearrangement uses TRBV9 and TRBJ2-6; D not resolved. The CDR3 runs 16 residues. V lost 4 bases and J lost 0, with 11 bases in between. Germline V gene lookup returns CDR1 SGDLS and CDR2 YYNGEE.

The chain joins TRBV6-5 to TRBJ2-7; 7 bases are a match to TRBD1. This CDR3 contains 13 residues. V lost 2 bases to trimming and J lost 5 bases; unmatched junction nucleotides: 3. Germline CDR1 is MNHEY and CDR2 is SVGAGI. The CDR3 sequence is CASSYNRGHEQYF. In DNA, the CDR3 is TGTGCCAGCAGTTACAACAGGGGCCACGAGCAGTACTTC.

The CDR3 loop is CASSGSTSPGAGELFF. The CDR3 coding sequence is TGTGCCAGCAGCGGATCGACTAGCCCGGGGGCCGGGGAGCTGTTTTTT. The chain is built from TRBV7-6 and TRBJ2-2; 7 positions agree with TRBD2. The ends lost 5 bases at V and 6 bases at J; junction bases unmatched: 12. The CDR3 loop spans 16 amino acids. The V gene's germline CDR1 is SGHVS and CDR2 FNYEAQ.

This clonotype was seen ten or more times. The chain joins TRBV30 to TRBJ1-2, with D possibly being TRBD1 (6 bases). The germline gives CDR1 GTSNPN, CDR2 SVGIG (reference sequence). Deletions cut 1 base from V and 7 bases from J, with 10 bases between. The CDR3 spans 12 residues. DNA for the CDR3: TGTGCCTGGAGTGCACAGGGTATTGGCTACACCTTC. Protein sequence: CAWSAQGIGYTF.

J is TRBJ2-2 and V is TRBV28; D gene unclear. The germline gives CDR1 MDHEN, CDR2 SYDVKM. Trimming removed 6 bases at V and 8 bases at J, with 10 bases between. The CDR3 is made up of 12 amino acids. This chain's CDR3 is CASSDGLGELFF. In nucleotides, the CDR3 is TGTGCCAGCAGCGACGGGTTAGGGGAGCTGTTTTTT.

This clonotype came up many times. The rearrangement uses TRBV11-2 and TRBJ1-6; D unresolved. The CDR3 runs 14 residues. Germline CDR1 and CDR2: SGHAT and FQNNGV. The V gene lost 5 bases and the J gene lost 8 bases, with 13 bases spanning the gap. The CDR3 reads CASSPGGLDSPLHF. The DNA of the CDR3 is TGTGCCAGCAGCCCGGGAGGGTTGGATTCACCCCTCCACTTT.